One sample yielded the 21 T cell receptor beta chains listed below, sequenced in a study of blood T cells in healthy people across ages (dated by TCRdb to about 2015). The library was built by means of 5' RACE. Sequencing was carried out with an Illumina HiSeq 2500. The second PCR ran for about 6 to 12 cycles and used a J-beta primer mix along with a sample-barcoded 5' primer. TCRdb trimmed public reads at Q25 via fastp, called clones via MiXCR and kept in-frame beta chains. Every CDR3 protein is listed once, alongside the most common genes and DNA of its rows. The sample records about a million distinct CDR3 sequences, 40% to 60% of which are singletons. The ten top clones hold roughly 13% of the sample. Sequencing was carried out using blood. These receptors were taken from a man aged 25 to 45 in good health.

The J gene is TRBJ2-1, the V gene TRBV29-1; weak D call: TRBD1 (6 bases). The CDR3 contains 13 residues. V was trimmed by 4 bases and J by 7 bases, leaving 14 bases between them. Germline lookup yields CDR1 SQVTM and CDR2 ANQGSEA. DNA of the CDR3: TGCAGCGTTGTAAGGGGGTGTATGAATGAGCAGTTCTTC. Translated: CSVVRGCMNEQFF.

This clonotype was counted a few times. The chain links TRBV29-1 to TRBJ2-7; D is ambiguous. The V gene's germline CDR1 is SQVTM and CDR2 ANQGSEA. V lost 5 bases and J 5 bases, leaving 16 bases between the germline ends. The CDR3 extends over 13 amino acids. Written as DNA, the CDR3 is TGCAGCGTTCTTTCCCTGGGTAAGGACGAGCAGTACTTC. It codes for CSVLSLGKDEQYF.

CDR3 nucleotide sequence: TGTGCCAGCAGTTCTGGGGTCAATGGCTACACCTTC. Translating it yields CASSSGVNGYTF. The V gene is TRBV28, the J gene TRBJ1-2, with unresolved D. CDR1 is MDHEN and CDR2 is SYDVKM in the germline V gene. The V and J ends lost 4 bases and 6 bases respectively, with 9 bases between them. This CDR3 comprises 12 residues.

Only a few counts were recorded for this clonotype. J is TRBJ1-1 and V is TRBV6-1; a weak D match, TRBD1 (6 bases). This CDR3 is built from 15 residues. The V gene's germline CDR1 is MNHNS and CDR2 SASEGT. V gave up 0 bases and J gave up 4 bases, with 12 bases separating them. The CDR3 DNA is TGTGCCAGCAGTGAAGCTCGAGGGGGTCGCACTGAAGCTTTCTTT. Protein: CASSEARGGRTEAFF.

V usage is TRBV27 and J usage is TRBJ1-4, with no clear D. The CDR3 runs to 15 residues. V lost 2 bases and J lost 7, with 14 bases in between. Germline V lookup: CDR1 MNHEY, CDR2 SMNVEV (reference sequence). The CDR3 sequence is CASSLTSGVSEKLFF. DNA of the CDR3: TGTGCCAGCAGTTTAACCAGCGGGGTCTCTGAAAAACTGTTTTTT.

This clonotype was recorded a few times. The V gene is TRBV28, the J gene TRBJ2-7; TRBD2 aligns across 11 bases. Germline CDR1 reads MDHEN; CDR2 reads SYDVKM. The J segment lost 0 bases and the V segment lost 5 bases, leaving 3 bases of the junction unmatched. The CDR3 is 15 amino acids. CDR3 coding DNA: TGTGCCAGCAGTATCGGGACTAGCGGCTCCTACGAGCAGTACTTC. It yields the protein CASSIGTSGSYEQYF.

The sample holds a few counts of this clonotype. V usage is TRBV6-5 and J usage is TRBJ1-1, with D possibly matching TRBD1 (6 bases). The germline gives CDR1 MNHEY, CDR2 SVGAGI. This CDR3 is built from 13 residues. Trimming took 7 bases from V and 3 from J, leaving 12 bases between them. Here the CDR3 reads CASTGGLDTEAFF. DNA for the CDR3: TGTGCCAGCACCGGGGGGCTGGACACTGAAGCTTTCTTT.

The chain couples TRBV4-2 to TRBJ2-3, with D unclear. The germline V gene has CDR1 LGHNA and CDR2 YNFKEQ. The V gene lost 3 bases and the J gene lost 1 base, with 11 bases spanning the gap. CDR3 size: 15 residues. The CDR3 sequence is CASSHYLAGTDTQYF. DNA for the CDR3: TGTGCCAGCAGCCACTATTTAGCAGGCACAGATACGCAGTATTTT.

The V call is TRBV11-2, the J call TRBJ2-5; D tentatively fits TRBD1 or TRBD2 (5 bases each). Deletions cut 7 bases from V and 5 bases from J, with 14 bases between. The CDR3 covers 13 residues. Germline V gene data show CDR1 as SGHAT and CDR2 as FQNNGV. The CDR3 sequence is CASNFTGRETQYF. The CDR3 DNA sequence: TGTGCCAGCAACTTTACGGGACGGGAGACCCAGTACTTC.

The DNA for the CDR3 is TGCGCCAGCAGCCAAGACCGGATAATTCAGTACTTC. It translates to CASSQDRIIQYF. The rearrangement joins TRBV4-1 to TRBJ2-4; unclear D gene. Trimming shortened V by 0 bases and J by 10 bases, and 7 bases separated the two germline ends. The germline CDR1 and CDR2 sequences are MGHRA and YSYEKL. The CDR3 sequence is 12 residues long.

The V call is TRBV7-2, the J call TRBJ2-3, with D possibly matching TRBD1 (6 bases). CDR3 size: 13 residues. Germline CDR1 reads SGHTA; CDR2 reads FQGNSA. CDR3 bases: TGTGCGTCGCGAGTCTCAGGGGCAGATACGCAGTATTTT. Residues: CASRVSGADTQYF.

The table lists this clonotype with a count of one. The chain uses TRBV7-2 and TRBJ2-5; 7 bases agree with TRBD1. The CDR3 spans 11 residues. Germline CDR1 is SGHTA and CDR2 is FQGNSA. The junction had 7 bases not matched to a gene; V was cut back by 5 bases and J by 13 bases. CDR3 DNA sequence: TGTGCCAGCAGCATATTGACAGGGCCGTACTTC. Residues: CASSILTGPYF.

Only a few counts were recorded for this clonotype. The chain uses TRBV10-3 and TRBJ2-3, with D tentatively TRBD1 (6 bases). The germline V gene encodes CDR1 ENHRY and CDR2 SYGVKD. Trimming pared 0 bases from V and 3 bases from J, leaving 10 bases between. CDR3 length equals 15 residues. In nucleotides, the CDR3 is TGTGCCATCAGTGAGTCGGGGGCGCGGACAGATACGCAGTATTTT. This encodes CAISESGARTDTQYF.

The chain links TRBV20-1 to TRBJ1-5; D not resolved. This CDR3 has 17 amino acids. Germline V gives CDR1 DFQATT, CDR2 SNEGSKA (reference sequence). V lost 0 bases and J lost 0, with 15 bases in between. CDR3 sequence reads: CSARDLRQSYSNQPQHF. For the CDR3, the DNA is TGCAGTGCTAGAGATCTTAGGCAGTCGTATAGCAATCAGCCCCAGCATTTT.

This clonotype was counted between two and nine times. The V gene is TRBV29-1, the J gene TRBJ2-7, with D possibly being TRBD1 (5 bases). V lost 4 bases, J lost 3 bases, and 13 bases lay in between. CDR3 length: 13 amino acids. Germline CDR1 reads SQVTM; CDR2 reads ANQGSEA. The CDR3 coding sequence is TGCAGCGTTGCGACAGCCCTGCGCTACGAGCAGTACTTC. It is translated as CSVATALRYEQYF.

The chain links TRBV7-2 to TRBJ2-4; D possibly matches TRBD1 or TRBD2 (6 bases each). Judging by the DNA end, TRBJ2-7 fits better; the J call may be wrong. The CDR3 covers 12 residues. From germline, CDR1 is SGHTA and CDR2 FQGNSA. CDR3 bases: TGTGCAAGCGGGTGGGGGCAAGGCGAGCAGTACTTC. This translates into CASGWGQGEQYF.

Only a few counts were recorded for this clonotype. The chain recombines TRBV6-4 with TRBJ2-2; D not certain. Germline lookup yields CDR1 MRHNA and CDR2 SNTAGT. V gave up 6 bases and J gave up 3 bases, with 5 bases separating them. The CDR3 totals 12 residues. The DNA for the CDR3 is TGTGCCAGCAGAAGGGACACCGGGGAGCTGTTTTTT. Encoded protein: CASRRDTGELFF.

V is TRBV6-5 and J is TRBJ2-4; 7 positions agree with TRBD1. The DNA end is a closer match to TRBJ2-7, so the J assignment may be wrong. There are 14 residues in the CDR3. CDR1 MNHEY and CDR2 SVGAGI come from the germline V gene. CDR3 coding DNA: TGTGCCAGCATGACAGGGCAAAGGCGGTACGAGCAGTACTTC. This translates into CASMTGQRRYEQYF.

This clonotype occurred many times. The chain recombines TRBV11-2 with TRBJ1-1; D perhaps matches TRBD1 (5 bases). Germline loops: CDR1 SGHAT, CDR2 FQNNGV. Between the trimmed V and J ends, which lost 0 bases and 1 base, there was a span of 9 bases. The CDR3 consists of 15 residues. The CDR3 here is CASSLEPGTNTEAFF. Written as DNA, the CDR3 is TGTGCCAGCAGCTTAGAGCCAGGGACGAACACTGAAGCTTTCTTT.

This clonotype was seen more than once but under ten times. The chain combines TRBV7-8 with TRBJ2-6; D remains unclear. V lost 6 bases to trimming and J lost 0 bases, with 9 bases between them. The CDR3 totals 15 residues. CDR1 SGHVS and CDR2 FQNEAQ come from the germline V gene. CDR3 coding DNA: TGTGCCAGCAGTTTATCCCCCTCTGGGGCCAACGTCCTGACTTTC. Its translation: CASSLSPSGANVLTF. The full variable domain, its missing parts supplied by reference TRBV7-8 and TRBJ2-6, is GAGVSQSPRYKVAKRGQDVALRCDPISGHVSLFWYQQALGQGPEFLTYFQNEAQLDKSGLPSDRFFAERPEGSVSTLKIQRTQQEDSAVYLCASSLSPSGANVLTFGAGSRLTVL.

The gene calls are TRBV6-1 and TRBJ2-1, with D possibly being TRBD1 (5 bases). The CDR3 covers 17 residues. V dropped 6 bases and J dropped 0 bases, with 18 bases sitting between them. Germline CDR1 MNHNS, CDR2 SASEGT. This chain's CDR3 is CASSDLGARSSYNEQFF. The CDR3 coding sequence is TGTGCCAGCAGCGACCTAGGGGCCAGGAGCTCCTACAATGAGCAGTTCTTC.